The next 10 T cell receptor beta chains were all read from a single sample in a study of post-analysis software for immune sequencing data (dated by TCRdb to the mid-2010s). The library relied on PCR. Sequencer: Illumina HiSeq 2500. Unique molecular identifiers were incorporated into TCR beta cDNA libraries to reduce PCR and sequencing biases. TCRdb reprocessing: public reads trimmed at Q25 with fastp, clones called with MiXCR, in-frame beta chains kept. Each entry is one CDR3 protein sequence, shown with its most common DNA and genes. The sample has fewer than 850,000 distinct CDR3 sequences on record, approximately 30% of them singletons. The ten largest clones represent roughly 0.53% of the sample. Their antigens remain unidentified. Findings and caveats that apply to the study as a whole: Significantly higher frequencies in patients than in controls were found for several TRBV segments, including TRBV5-6, TRBV5-1 and TRBV20-1.

The sequencing sample was made of blood. The receptors come from a girl aged 5-17 years with multiple sclerosis.

The gene calls are TRBV25-1 and TRBJ1-1; 9 nucleotides align to TRBD1. The trim removed 7 bases at V and 4 bases at J, leaving 13 bases unmatched. This CDR3 region has 16 residues. Germline V gene data show CDR1 as MGHDK and CDR2 as SYGVNS. CDR3 sequence reads: CASIRRTGTGSTEAFF. The CDR3, as DNA: TGTGCCAGCATTCGTCGGACCGGGACAGGGTCCACTGAAGCTTTCTTT.

The chain is built from TRBV5-1 and TRBJ1-1; 10 bases align to TRBD1. Germline values: CDR1 SGHRS, CDR2 YFSETQ. Germline trimming cut 4 bases from V and 1 base from J; bases unmatched to any gene: 7. The CDR3 consists of 16 residues. The CDR3 loop reads CASSRTGGVWNTEAFF. CDR3 nucleotides: TGCGCCAGCAGCAGGACAGGGGGTGTATGGAACACTGAAGCTTTCTTT.

The rearrangement links TRBV27 to TRBJ2-5; D is uncertain. Germline CDR1 MNHEY, CDR2 SMNVEV (reference sequence). The CDR3 is 14 amino acids. V gave up 3 bases and J gave up 5 bases, with 13 bases separating them. CDR3 coding DNA: TGTGCCAGCAGTTTCGCCCCTTCGGTTGAGACCCAGTACTTC. Its protein is CASSFAPSVETQYF.

This chain joins TRBV5-1 and TRBJ1-2, with D unclear. The germline gives CDR1 SGHRS, CDR2 YFSETQ. The CDR3 length is 13 residues. The V end lost 1 base, the J end lost 4 bases, and 8 bases lay between the germline ends. DNA of the CDR3: TGCGCCAGCAGCTTGTTTTACAGCTATGGCTACACCTTC. This sequence encodes CASSLFYSYGYTF. The full variable domain, its missing parts supplied by reference TRBV5-1 and TRBJ1-2, is KAGVTQTPRYLIKTRGQQVTLSCSPISGHRSVSWYQQTPGQGLQFLFEYFSETQRNKGNFPGRFSGRQFSNSRSEMNVSTLELGDSALYLCASSLFYSYGYTFGSGTRLTVV.

This chain joins TRBV5-1 and TRBJ1-6; possibly TRBD1 for D (5 bases). Germline loops: CDR1 SGHRS, CDR2 YFSETQ. Trimming pared 4 bases from V and 10 bases from J, leaving 15 bases between. There are 14 residues in the CDR3. The CDR3 protein is CASSTGLEGSPLHF. The CDR3, as DNA: TGCGCCAGCAGCACAGGTTTAGAAGGGTCACCCCTCCACTTT.

The chain has TRBV6-2 or TRBV6-3 and TRBJ2-5, with 13 bases fitting TRBD2. V shed 6 bases, J shed 6 bases, and the junction held 19 bases outside the gene matches. The CDR3 is 19 amino acids. Germline-derived CDR1 and CDR2 are MNHEY and SVGEGT. The chain's CDR3 is CASRNNIPGLAGAWKTQYF. CDR3 nucleotides: TGTGCCAGCAGAAATAACATACCCGGACTAGCGGGAGCTTGGAAGACCCAGTACTTC.

This chain uses TRBV28 with TRBJ2-6; weak D call: TRBD1 (6 bases). Germline CDR1 and CDR2: MDHEN and SYDVKM. The CDR3 spans 16 residues. The V gene lost 5 bases and the J gene lost 0 bases, with 11 bases spanning the gap. In DNA, the CDR3 is TGTGCCAGCAGTCGACAGGCTATCTCTGGGGCCAACGTCCTGACTTTC. It yields the protein CASSRQAISGANVLTF.

The sample holds many counts of this clonotype. This sequence joins TRBV29-1 and TRBJ2-7, with 9 nucleotides matching TRBD1. The germline V gene encodes CDR1 SQVTM and CDR2 ANQGSEA. The CDR3 runs 14 residues. V trimming: 7 bases; J trimming: 5 bases; junction bases outside the gene matches: 12. The CDR3 DNA sequence: TGCAGCGCCTTACCGACAGGGGGTGGCCACGAGCAGTACTTC. As protein: CSALPTGGGHEQYF.

This clonotype showed up just once. The CDR3 DNA follows: TGCAGTGCTATGCTGATCAAACTAGGCGGTGGGGGACTCAATGAGCAGTACTTC. Translating gives CSAMLIKLGGGGLNEQYF. V is TRBV20-1 and J is TRBJ2-5, with TRBD2 as a possible D gene (6 bases). The germline V gene has CDR1 DFQATT and CDR2 SNEGSKA (reference sequence). The CDR3 length is 18 residues. Trimming stripped 4 bases from V and 11 bases from J, with 35 bases between.

This clonotype has just a few counts. V usage is TRBV7-2 and J usage is TRBJ2-3, with TRBD2 matching over 8 bases. This CDR3 contains 14 residues. Losses at the gene ends were 0 bases for V and 9 bases for J; bases not matched to a gene: 5. CDR1 and CDR2 from the germline V gene are SGHTA and FQGNSA. CDR3 sequence reads: CASSLARERGTQYF. CDR3 sequence (DNA): TGTGCCAGCAGCTTAGCCAGGGAGCGGGGGACGCAGTATTTT.